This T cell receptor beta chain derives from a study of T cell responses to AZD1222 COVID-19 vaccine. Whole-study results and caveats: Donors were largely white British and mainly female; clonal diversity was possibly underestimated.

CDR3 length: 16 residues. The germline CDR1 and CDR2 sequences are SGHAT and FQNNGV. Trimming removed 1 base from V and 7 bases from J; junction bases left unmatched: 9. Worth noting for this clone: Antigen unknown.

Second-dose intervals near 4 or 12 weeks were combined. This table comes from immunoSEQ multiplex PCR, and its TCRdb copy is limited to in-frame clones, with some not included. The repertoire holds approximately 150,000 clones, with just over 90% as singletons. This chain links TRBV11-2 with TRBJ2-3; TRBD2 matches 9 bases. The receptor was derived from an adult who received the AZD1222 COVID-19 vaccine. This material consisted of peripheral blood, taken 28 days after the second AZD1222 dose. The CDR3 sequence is CASSLVGGRAMNTQYF. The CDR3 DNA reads TGTGCCAGCAGCTTAGTCGGCGGGAGGGCTATGAATACGCAGTATTTT.